The entry that follows covers one TCR beta chain sequence. V was trimmed by 0 bases and J by 3 bases, leaving 12 bases between them. CDR3 length: 15 amino acids. Germline values: CDR1 SGDLS, CDR2 YYNGEE. All glioblastoma patients lacked an isocitrate dehydrogenase mutation. This sample was taken from a study of glioma-infiltrating T cells after dendritic cell vaccination. Study summary: Patients had newly diagnosed or recurrent glioblastoma and received dendritic cell vaccines.

The primer mix had 60 V beta and 13 J beta primers. Produced via immunoSEQ multiplex PCR; TCRdb's table is partial and in-frame only. The sample has tens of thousands of clones, 81% seen once. V usage is TRBV9 and J usage is TRBJ1-2; no clear D. The source was blood, collected before dendritic cell vaccination. This receptor was obtained from a human donor with glioblastoma. CDR3 region: CASSVAEGSYYGYTF. CDR3 in DNA: TGTGCCAGCAGCGTAGCTGAGGGCAGCTACTATGGCTACACCTTC.